A selection of T cell receptor beta chains follows, all from one sample in a study of cytomegalovirus exposure and HLA in healthy donors. Sequencing used immunoSEQ multiplex PCR; TCRdb keeps in-frame clones, though not all of them. The sample consists of 95,000 to 150,000 clones, 65% to 90% of them appearing once. The sequencing sample was made of PBMCs. The receptors shown here come from a young man in good health and CMV-seronegative. The CDR3 runs from the conserved cysteine through the conserved F or W. The order of the fields is CDR3 length, D gene, J gene, clone size, V gene, CDR3 DNA, CDR3 protein. A D gene is named only where the DNA matches it firmly. Size tells how often a clone was seen (once, few, many) or the class of an expanded clone, and some rows leave it out.

16	TRBD1	TRBJ1-1	-	TRBV11-2	TGTGCCAGCAGCTTACTCCCGACAGGGCGGAGCACTGAAGCTTTCTTT	CASSLLPTGRSTEAFF
13	-	TRBJ1-4	once	TRBV28	TGTGCCAGCAACCCTGGAGGCCCGGAAAAACTGTTTTTT	CASNPGGPEKLFF
16	TRBD2	TRBJ2-2	-	TRBV28	TGTGCCAGCAGTTCACACACTAGCGGGGGGACCGGGGAGCTGTTTTTT	CASSSHTSGGTGELFF
15	-	TRBJ1-3	-	TRBV9	TGTGCCAGCAGCGTAGGAGGGGGCTCTGGAAACACCATATATTTT	CASSVGGGSGNTIYF
15	-	TRBJ2-1	-	TRBV5-8	TGTGCCAGCAGCTCCCGACAGTCCTCCTACAATGAGCAGTTCTTC	CASSSRQSSYNEQFF
17	-	TRBJ2-7	-	TRBV5-1	TGCGCCAGCAGCTTGGGGCCGCCCGGGATCCCATCCTACGAGCAGTACTTC	CASSLGPPGIPSYEQYF
14	-	TRBJ2-1	few	TRBV10-1	TGCGCCAGCAGTGACTCTGGCGGGGTCAATGAGCAGTTCTTC	CASSDSGGVNEQFF
14	-	TRBJ1-2	-	TRBV5-1	TGCGCCAGCAGCTTCAAACGAGGGAGCTCTGGCTACACCTTC	CASSFKRGSSGYTF
14	-	TRBJ1-2	-	TRBV6-5	TGTGCCAGCACCCGCGGGCAGGGGCTCTATGGCTACACCTTC	CASTRGQGLYGYTF
15	TRBD1	TRBJ1-4	few	TRBV30	TGTGCCTGGAGTGTCGCGGACAGGGAGAATGAAAAACTGTTTTTT	CAWSVADRENEKLFF
14	-	TRBJ2-3	-	TRBV30	TGTGCCTGGAGCCCCAAAGGGGGTACCGATACGCAGTATTTT	CAWSPKGGTDTQYF
14	-	TRBJ1-5	-	TRBV28	TGTGCCAGCATCCCCTCGGCGGGTTATCAGCCCCAGCATTTT	CASIPSAGYQPQHF
12	-	TRBJ2-1	-	TRBV12-1	TGTGCCAGCAGCTCTACGGACAGAGAGCAGTTCTTC	CASSSTDREQFF
16	TRBD1	TRBJ2-7	-	TRBV18	TGTGCCAGCTCACCTCAGGGGGCAGGGGGAGCCTACGAGCAGTACTTC	CASSPQGAGGAYEQYF
13	-	TRBJ2-7	-	TRBV6-1	TGTGCCAGCAGTGACTTGGACACCTACGAGCAGTACTTC	CASSDLDTYEQYF
17	TRBD1	TRBJ2-2	-	TRBV5-1	TGCGCCAGCAGCTTTCGTGGTAGAGGACAGGGCACCGGGGAGCTGTTTTTT	CASSFRGRGQGTGELFF
15	-	TRBJ2-2	-	TRBV9	TGTGCCAGCAGCGTAGCTCAGGCAGCTCCCAGGGAGCTGTTTTTT	CASSVAQAAPRELFF
13	TRBD2	TRBJ2-7	-	TRBV2	TGTGCCAGCAGCCAAGGACTAGCTATCGAGCAGTACTTC	CASSQGLAIEQYF
15	TRBD1	TRBJ1-2	-	TRBV5-1	TGCGCCAGCAGCTTGGCCGACAGGGGGTCCGCTGGCTACACCTTC	CASSLADRGSAGYTF
13	-	TRBJ2-7	-	TRBV7-6	TGTGCCAGCAGCCCACAGGGCTGGTACGAGCAGTACTTC	CASSPQGWYEQYF
14	-	TRBJ1-1	-	TRBV19	TGTGCCAGTAGTATACGACAACCTAACACTGAAGCTTTCTTT	CASSIRQPNTEAFF
20	-	TRBJ1-1	-	TRBV10-3	TGTGCCATCAGTGAGGCAATTACGAAACCGGGACTGATCATGAACACTGAAGCTTTCTTT	CAISEAITKPGLIMNTEAFF
14	TRBD1	TRBJ2-7	once	TRBV5-1	TGCGCCAGCAGCCAGGGACAGGGACCCTTGGAGCAGTACTTC	CASSQGQGPLEQYF
15	-	TRBJ1-5	-	TRBV18	TGTGCCAGCTCGCCCGGGAGGGTCGGGGAGGAGCCCCAGCATTTT	CASSPGRVGEEPQHF
12	TRBD1	TRBJ1-1	-	TRBV18	TGTGCCAGCTCAACAGGGGCCCCTGAAGCTTTCTTT	CASSTGAPEAFF
16	TRBD1	TRBJ1-2	-	TRBV9	TGTGCCAGCAGCGTAGAAGATGGACAGGGGTTGCATGGCTACACCTTC	CASSVEDGQGLHGYTF
14	-	TRBJ2-3	-	TRBV27	TGTGCCAGCAGTTTCCAGTTTGGGCCAGATACGCAGTATTTT	CASSFQFGPDTQYF
15	TRBD2	TRBJ2-1	once	TRBV7-2	TGTGCCAGCAGCCCCGGGGGGGGGACCTACAATGAGCAGTTCTTC	CASSPGGGTYNEQFF
13	-	TRBJ2-1	-	TRBV23-1	TGCGCCAGCAGTCAACCGGGGAACAATGAGCAGTTCTTC	CASSQPGNNEQFF
14	-	TRBJ1-5	-	TRBV6-1	TGTGCCAGCAGTGAAGTTGGAGGAGGCCAGCCCCAGCATTTT	CASSEVGGGQPQHF
17	TRBD2	TRBJ2-1	few	TRBV2	TGTGCCAGCAGCTCCCGGGGGAGGGGTAGCGCCTACAATGAGCAGTTCTTC	CASSSRGRGSAYNEQFF
15	TRBD2	TRBJ2-7	-	TRBV2	TGTGCCAGCAGCCGACTAGCGGGGGGGATCTACGAGCAGTACTTC	CASSRLAGGIYEQYF
14	-	TRBJ2-2	-	TRBV30	TGTGCCTGGAGCGGTATCTCCAACACCGGGGAGCTGTTTTTT	CAWSGISNTGELFF
14	TRBD2	TRBJ2-3	-	TRBV7-2	TGTGCCAGCTTCCTAGCGGGGGGCACAGATACGCAGTATTTT	CASFLAGGTDTQYF
18	TRBD1	TRBJ2-3	-	TRBV18	TGTGCCAGCTCCCCAGTGATCACAGGGGGCATAATGGGAGATACGCAGTATTTT	CASSPVITGGIMGDTQYF
14	-	TRBJ1-4	-	TRBV5-4	TGTGCCAGCGGGACCCCAGGGGACGGTGAAAAACTGTTTTTT	CASGTPGDGEKLFF
15	-	TRBJ1-2	once	TRBV25-1	TGTGCCAGCAGTGAATTCTCTGAGGGTCAGATAAGCTACACCTTC	CASSEFSEGQISYTF
15	TRBD1	TRBJ2-5	-	TRBV5-4	TGTGCCAGCAGCATACAGGGGGTTGAGGAAGAGACCCAGTACTTC	CASSIQGVEEETQYF
14	TRBD1	TRBJ1-6	-	TRBV6-5	TGTGCCAGCAGTTACCGACAGGGCAATTCACCCCTCCACTTT	CASSYRQGNSPLHF
14	-	TRBJ1-1	-	TRBV5-1	TGCGCCAGCAGCTTGCACAGCCCGAACACTGAAGCTTTCTTT	CASSLHSPNTEAFF
14	-	TRBJ1-5	-	TRBV19	TGTGCCAGTAGTCCAGACAGGAGCAATCAGCCCCAGCATTTT	CASSPDRSNQPQHF
16	TRBD1	TRBJ2-6	-	TRBV6-5	TGTGCCAGCAGTTCCTTGACAGGGCTGGGGGCCAACGTCCTGACTTTC	CASSSLTGLGANVLTF
13	-	TRBJ2-4	-	TRBV13	TGTGCCAGCAGCCAACGCCACAAGCGGGTTCAGTACTTC	CASSQRHKRVQYF
16	-	TRBJ2-1	-	TRBV5-5	TGTGCCAGCAGCTTTGGTCCGCGTCGGGAGTACAATGAGCAGTTCTTC	CASSFGPRREYNEQFF
16	TRBD1	TRBJ2-4	-	TRBV27	TGTGCCAGCAGTCCATGGGACAGGGTTACCAAAAACAGTCAGTACTTC	CASSPWDRVTKNSQYF
15	TRBD1	TRBJ2-3	-	TRBV4-2	TGTGCCAGCAGCCCGTCGGGGAACGAGGGGGCTACGCAGTATTTT	CASSPSGNEGATQYF
15	TRBD1	TRBJ2-5	-	TRBV28	TGTGCCAGCAGTGTCCCCAGGGGGCTCGGCGGGACCCAGTACTTC	CASSVPRGLGGTQYF
17	TRBD2	TRBJ2-4	-	TRBV27	TGTGCCAGCAGTTTATCGGGGGGGGTTATGGGTAAAAACATTCAGTACTTC	CASSLSGGVMGKNIQYF
14	-	TRBJ1-2	-	TRBV7-6	TGTGCCAGCAGCTTAGGTCCCAGTAACTATGGCTACACCTTC	CASSLGPSNYGYTF
13	TRBD2	TRBJ2-1	-	TRBV5-1	TGCGCCAGCAGCTTGTACGGGAGGAATGAGCAGTTCTTC	CASSLYGRNEQFF
16	TRBD2	TRBJ2-1	-	TRBV27	TGTGCCAGCAGTTCCCCCCGACTAGCGGGGAGGGATGAGCAGTTCTTC	CASSSPRLAGRDEQFF
15	TRBD2	TRBJ2-2	few	TRBV28	TGTGCCAGCAGAACGACTACCGGGAGGGCCGGGGAGCTGTTTTTT	CASRTTTGRAGELFF
11	-	TRBJ1-1	few	TRBV4-3	TGCGCCAGCAGCCAAGGAGGGTGTGCTTTCTTT	CASSQGGCAFF